One and the same sample provided the 10 T cell receptor beta chains below, sequenced in a study of blood T cell repertoires in COVID-19. The assay was immunoSEQ multiplex PCR, and TCRdb's table has in-frame clones only and misses some. The sample lists 200,000 to 300,000 clones; nearly 95% were seen once. Sequenced sample: peripheral blood. These receptor sequences come from a man younger than 45 with COVID-19, enrolled during active disease.

This sequence joins TRBV6-6 and TRBJ1-1; 9 bases match TRBD1. The CDR3 extends over 15 amino acids. The germline gives CDR1 MNHNY, CDR2 SVGAGI (reference sequence). J lost 4 bases, V lost 5 bases, and 8 bases had no gene match. The CDR3 region has the DNA TGTGCCAGCAGTGACGGGACAGGGTCTATCACTGAAGCTTTCTTT. It translates to CASSDGTGSITEAFF.

The rearrangement joins TRBV5-1 to TRBJ2-7; D unclear. This CDR3 comprises 12 residues. Trimming removed 3 bases from V and 1 base from J, with 5 bases in between. Germline lookup yields CDR1 SGHRS and CDR2 YFSETQ. The CDR3 region has the DNA TGCGCCAGCAGCTCTACTTCCTACGAGCAGTACTTC. The encoded protein is CASSSTSYEQYF.

J is TRBJ1-5 and V is TRBV19; TRBD1 might be the D (5 bases). CDR1 LNHDA and CDR2 SQIVND come from the germline V gene (reference sequence). Trimming removed 5 bases at V and 4 bases at J, with 30 bases between. The CDR3 length is 20 residues. CDR3 bases: TGTGCCAGTAGTGTGGGGATCCAGGGACTATGGAGTATAAGGAATCAGCCCCAGCATTTT. Translation: CASSVGIQGLWSIRNQPQHF.

The chain combines TRBV6-2 or TRBV6-3 with TRBJ1-3; D is unclear. The germline CDR1 and CDR2 sequences are MNHEY and SVGEGT. V lost 2 bases and J lost 2, with 10 bases in between. This CDR3 region has 15 residues. CDR3 bases: TGTGCCAGCAGTTACCCGGGCGGGGCTGGAAACACCATATATTTT. It specifies CASSYPGGAGNTIYF.

Here the CDR3 DNA reads TGTGCCAGCAGCGAACCCCCAACAGGGACTAACTATGGCTACACCTTC. It yields the protein CASSEPPTGTNYGYTF. The chain links TRBV5-5 to TRBJ1-2; D may be TRBD1 (6 bases). CDR1 and CDR2 (germline): SGHKS, YYEKEE (reference sequence). The V end lost 4 bases, the J end lost 0 bases, and 16 bases lay between the germline ends. CDR3 length equals 16 residues.

This chain joins TRBV25-1 and TRBJ1-4, with a tentative D call TRBD1 (6 bases). CDR3 length: 16 amino acids. Germline V CDR1 and CDR2: MGHDK, SYGVNS. V gave up 0 bases and J gave up 6 bases, with 14 bases separating them. The CDR3 DNA is TGTGCCAGCAGTGAATATTCCGGGGGGGCGGATGAAAAACTGTTTTTT. The encoded protein is CASSEYSGGADEKLFF.

The gene calls are TRBV19 and TRBJ1-5, with 9 bases aligning to TRBD1. The V and J ends lost 3 bases and 0 bases, in that order; junction bases with no gene match: 9. This CDR3 has 18 amino acids. Germline V lookup: CDR1 LNHDA, CDR2 SQIVND (reference sequence). CDR3 residues: CASSILGQGQNSNQPQHF. CDR3 bases: TGTGCCAGTAGTATTTTGGGACAGGGACAAAATAGCAATCAGCCCCAGCATTTT.

V is TRBV27 and J is TRBJ1-2; weak D call: TRBD1 (5 bases). The CDR3 loop spans 13 amino acids. Germline V gene sequence: CDR1 MNHEY, CDR2 SMNVEV (reference sequence). Between the trimmed V and J ends, which lost 6 bases and 4 bases, there was a span of 12 bases. The CDR3 loop is CASSPSGVYGYTF. Here the CDR3 DNA reads TGTGCCAGCAGCCCCTCGGGGGTCTATGGCTACACCTTC.

This sequence joins TRBV9 and TRBJ1-3, with unresolved D. CDR3 length: 15 residues. Trimming pared 4 bases from V and 1 base from J, leaving 12 bases between. Germline lookup yields CDR1 SGDLS and CDR2 YYNGEE. This CDR3 is CASSHTGGSGNTIYF. The CDR3 DNA reads TGTGCCAGCAGCCACACCGGAGGATCTGGAAACACCATATATTTT. The full variable domain, with the rest looked up from reference TRBV9 and TRBJ1-3, is DSGVTQTPKHLITATGQRVTLRCSPRSGDLSVYWYQQSLDQGLQFLIQYYNGEERAKGNILERFSAQQFPDLHSELNLSSLELGDSALYFCASSHTGGSGNTIYFGEGSWLTVV.

The chain uses TRBV3-1 (or the pseudogene TRBV3-2) and TRBJ1-3; no reliable D call. Germline CDR1 is LGHDT and CDR2 is YNNKEL (reference sequence). Trimming removed 2 bases from V and 0 bases from J, with 8 bases in between. The CDR3 covers 15 residues. The CDR3 protein is CASSQSRSSGNTIYF. The CDR3 coding sequence is TGTGCCAGCAGCCAATCAAGGAGCTCTGGAAACACCATATATTTT.